This TCR beta chain comes out of a study of beta chain features in type 1 diabetes listed by TCRdb under 2018. In terms of the full investigation: Mean age, gender distribution, total cell number and subset yield were not different between patients and healthy donors. Across all samples, roughly 110,000,000 sorted cells were examined, and cell number per subset correlated strongly with RNA yield. The study compared TCRB repertoires of sorted circulating CD4+ T cell subsets between recently diagnosed type 1 diabetes patients and matched healthy donors. Naive and central memory subsets were obtained from all 30 or so donors, but regulatory and stem cell-like memory subsets were isolated from only 8 patients and roughly 8 healthy donors.

This clone was observed a handful of times. Which antigen it targets is not known. Within one base of it there is no much larger clone, and no base qualities were kept. Each donor gave one peripheral blood draw, around 0.12 L on average, collected into heparinised tubes. A BD FACSAria II and a panel including CD45RO, CCR7, CD25, CD127, CD95 and CD27 were used to sort naive, central memory, regulatory and stem cell-like memory CD4+ T cells. A purity above 95% was achieved for all sorted populations. Right away, PBMCs were isolated by Lymphoprep density gradient centrifugation and were stained directly, with no culture step. So that batch effects would be minimized, each experiment stained and sorted samples in pairs, pairing one healthy donor with one patient. V and J lose 5 bases and 4 bases, and a span of 14 bases separates them. CDR1 MDHEN and CDR2 SYDVKM are derived from the germline V gene. The cysteine opens and the phenylalanine closes a CDR3 of 15 amino acids. CDR3 DNA is the only sequence kept; it has 45 bases, read in frame from the first base.

Summary of the overall study and its limitations: Fewer insertions and more nucleotide deletions at VDJ recombination sites were observed in patients with type 1 diabetes, implying thymic rearrangement abnormalities. Naive, central memory and regulatory TCRB repertoires appeared to be more similar among patients than among healthy donors. Type 1 diabetes patients showed a moderate but significant shortening of TCRB CDR3 length in all four CD4+ subsets. PCR may preferentially amplify shorter templates, but because patient and control samples were amplified and corrected together, any resulting skew would affect both groups equally. Only small numbers of individuals were included in the HLA sub-analyses, which left unresolved whether HLA type had any influence on TCRB rearrangement. Because cDNA rather than genomic DNA was sequenced, highly expressing activated cells could have been over-represented, although no difference in activation and CD3 levels was found between groups.

The High Capacity cDNA Reverse Transcription Kit was used to reverse transcribe all of the isolated RNA, meaning that expressed TCRB transcripts were what got sequenced. Deep immunoSEQ sequencing was performed on naive, central memory and regulatory T cell samples, with an average of roughly 3.3 million total reads per sample. Sorted cells were lysed in RLT buffer and RNA was extracted with DNase-treated RNeasy Micro or Mini kits, depending on cell number. To prevent cross-contamination, every cell subset was processed on its own, while patient and healthy donor samples were processed together. The immunoSEQ multiplex PCR was used to amplify TCRB sequences from cDNA, yielding 87-bp fragments that span the CDR3 region. Amplicons were sequenced on the Illumina HiSeq platform. The source study handled its data this way. PCR bias was corrected computationally using synthetic template baselines, and reads within Hamming distance 2 were collapsed, with unmergeable singletons discarded. Reads were aligned against IMGT so that V, D and J genes, CDR3 length and insertions or deletions at six rearrangement sites could be assigned. Within each subset, clonotype counts were normalized to the number of sorted cells before true diversity and Gini coefficients were calculated with the tcR R package. Repertoire sharing was quantified using the overlap coefficient calculated on TCRB nucleotide sequences. As stored in TCRdb, this immuneACCESS dataset retains in-frame rearrangements with V and J assigned. A fraction of the clones does not appear; measured against another copy, unresolved V genes explain less than half of the discrepancy, and the remainder lacks a known reason. V and J calls and clone size are given by that table; D and trimming were obtained from the DNA. For this sample the table gives about 240,000 clones, of which 25% to 30% were detected only once. The ten largest clones take up 4% of the sample.

The chain was built from TRBV28 and TRBJ2-2, with TRBD2 as a weak D call on 5 bases. This clonotype was obtained from a man between 25 and 39 years old in good health. Sequencing input: central memory CD4+ T cells from blood. The CDR3 is CASSRPKEGTGELFF. Here is the DNA: TGTGCCAGCAGTCGACCCAAAGAGGGCACCGGGGAGCTGTTTTTT.